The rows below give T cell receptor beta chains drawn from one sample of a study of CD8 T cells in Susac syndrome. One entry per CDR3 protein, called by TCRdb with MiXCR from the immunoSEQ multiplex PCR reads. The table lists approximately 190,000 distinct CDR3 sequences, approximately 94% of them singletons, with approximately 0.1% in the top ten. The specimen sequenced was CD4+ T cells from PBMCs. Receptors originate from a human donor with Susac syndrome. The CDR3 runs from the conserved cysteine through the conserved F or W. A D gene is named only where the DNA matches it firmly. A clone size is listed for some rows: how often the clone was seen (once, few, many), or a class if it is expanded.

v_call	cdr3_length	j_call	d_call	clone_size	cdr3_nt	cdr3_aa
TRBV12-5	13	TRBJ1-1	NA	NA	TGTGCTAGTGGTTTGAAGCGGAACACTGAAGCTTTCTTT	CASGLKRNTEAFF
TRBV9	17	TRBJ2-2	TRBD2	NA	TGTGCCAGCAGCGAAAATCGACTAGCGGGGGGGATCGGGGAGCTGTTTTTT	CASSENRLAGGIGELFF
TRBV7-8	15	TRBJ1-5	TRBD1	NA	TGTGCCAGCAGCCGGACAGGGGCTAGCAATCAGCCCCAGCATTTT	CASSRTGASNQPQHF
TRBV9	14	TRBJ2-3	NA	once	TGTGCCAGCAGCACTCGACAGGACCCAGATACGCAGTATTTT	CASSTRQDPDTQYF
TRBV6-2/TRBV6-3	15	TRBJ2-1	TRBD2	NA	TGTGCCAGCAGTAACAGCGGGGGGACCTACAATGAGCAGTTCTTC	CASSNSGGTYNEQFF
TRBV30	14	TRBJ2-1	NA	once	TGTGCCTGGAGGGTCAGAAGCTCCTACAATGAGCAGTTCTTC	CAWRVRSSYNEQFF
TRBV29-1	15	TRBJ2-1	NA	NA	TGCAGCGTTGAGGGACACTTGAGCTCCTACAATGAGCAGTTCTTC	CSVEGHLSSYNEQFF
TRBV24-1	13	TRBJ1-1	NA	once	TGTGCCACCAGTGATCGGGGGAACACTGAAGCTTTCTTT	CATSDRGNTEAFF
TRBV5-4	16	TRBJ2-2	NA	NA	TGTGCCAGCAGCTTGGCTAGGGGTTGGGACACCGGGGAGCTGTTTTTT	CASSLARGWDTGELFF
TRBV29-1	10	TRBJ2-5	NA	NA	TGCAGCGTTAGAAGAGAGGCCCAGTACTTC	CSVRREAQYF
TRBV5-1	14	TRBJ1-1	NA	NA	TGCGCCAGCAGCTTGGAGCGGGGGATCACTGAAGCTTTCTTT	CASSLERGITEAFF
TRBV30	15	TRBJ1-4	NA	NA	TGTGCCTGGAGTGTAGTCGGGGGGATCAGTGAAAAACTGTTTTTT	CAWSVVGGISEKLFF
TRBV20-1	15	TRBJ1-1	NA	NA	TGCAGTGCCCAAGATCCCGGGGCACTGAACACTGAAGCTTTCTTT	CSAQDPGALNTEAFF
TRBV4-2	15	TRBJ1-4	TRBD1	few	TGTGCCAGCAGCCAGCCGGACAGGCAAGATGAAAAACTGTTTTTT	CASSQPDRQDEKLFF
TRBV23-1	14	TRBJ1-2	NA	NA	TGCGCCAGCAGTCTTTGGTGGGGCAGCTATGGCTACACCTTC	CASSLWWGSYGYTF
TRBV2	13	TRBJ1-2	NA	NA	TGTGCCACCGGGACGTCTCCTAACTATGGCTACACCTTC	CATGTSPNYGYTF
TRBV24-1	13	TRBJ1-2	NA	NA	TGTGCCACCAGTGATTCAGGGTCCTATGGCTACACCTTC	CATSDSGSYGYTF